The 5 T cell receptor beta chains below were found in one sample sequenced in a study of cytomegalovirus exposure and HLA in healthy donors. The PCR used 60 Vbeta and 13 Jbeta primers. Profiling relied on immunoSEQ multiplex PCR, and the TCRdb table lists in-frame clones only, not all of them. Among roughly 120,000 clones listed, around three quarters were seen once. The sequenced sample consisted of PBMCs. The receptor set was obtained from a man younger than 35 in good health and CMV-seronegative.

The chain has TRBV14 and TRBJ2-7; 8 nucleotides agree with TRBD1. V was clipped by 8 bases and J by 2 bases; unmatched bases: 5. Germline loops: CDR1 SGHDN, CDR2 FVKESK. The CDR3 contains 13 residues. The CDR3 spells CASHSQGAYEQYF. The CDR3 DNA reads TGTGCCAGCCATTCACAGGGGGCCTACGAGCAGTACTTC. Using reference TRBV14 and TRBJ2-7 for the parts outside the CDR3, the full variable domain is EAGVTQFPSHSVIEKGQTVTLRCDPISGHDNLYWYRRVMGKEIKFLLHFVKESKQDESGMPNNRFLAERTGGTYSTLKVQPAELEDSGVYFCASHSQGAYEQYFGPGTRLTVT.

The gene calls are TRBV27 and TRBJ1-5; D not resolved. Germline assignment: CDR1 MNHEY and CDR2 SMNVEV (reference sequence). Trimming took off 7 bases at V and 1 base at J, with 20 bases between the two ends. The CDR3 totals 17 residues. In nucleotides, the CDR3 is TGTGCCAGCAAGAGGCGGGAATCTGGGAGAAGCAATCAGCCCCAGCATTTT. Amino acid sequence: CASKRRESGRSNQPQHF.

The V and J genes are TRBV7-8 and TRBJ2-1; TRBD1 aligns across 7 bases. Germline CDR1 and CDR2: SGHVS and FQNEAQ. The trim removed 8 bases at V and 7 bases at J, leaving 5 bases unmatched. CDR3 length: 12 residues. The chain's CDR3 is CASARGRNEQFF. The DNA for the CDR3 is TGTGCCAGCGCGAGGGGGCGAAATGAGCAGTTCTTC.

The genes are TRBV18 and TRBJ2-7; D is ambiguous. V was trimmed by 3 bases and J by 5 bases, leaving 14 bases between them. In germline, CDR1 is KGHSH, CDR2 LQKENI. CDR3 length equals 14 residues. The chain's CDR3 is CASSPPLFRDEQYF. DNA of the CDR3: TGTGCCAGCTCACCCCCTTTGTTCCGGGACGAGCAGTACTTC.

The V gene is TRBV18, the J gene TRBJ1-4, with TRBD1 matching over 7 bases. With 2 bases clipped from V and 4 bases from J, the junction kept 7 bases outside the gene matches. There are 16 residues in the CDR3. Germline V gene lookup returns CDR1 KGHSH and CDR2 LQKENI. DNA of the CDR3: TGTGCCAGCTCACCATTTTGGGACAGCTATAATGAAAAACTGTTTTTT. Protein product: CASSPFWDSYNEKLFF.